These T cell receptor beta chains were read from a single sample in a study of shared clonotypes between healthy human individuals. TCRdb's copy holds only in-frame clones and misses some; the assay was immunoSEQ multiplex PCR. The sample records 450,000 or so clones, 70% to 80% being singletons. Sequenced input: PBMCs. These receptors were taken from a woman aged 40 to 55 in good health. Some clones in this sample may be carry-over from other donors' samples. Each CDR3 is given with its conserved first and last residue. Each record gives: V gene, J gene, CDR3 protein.

V: TRBV6-5; J: TRBJ2-3; CDR3: CASRDRPWTDTQYF
V: TRBV11-2; J: TRBJ2-5; CDR3: CASSPGPRETQYF
V: TRBV9; J: TRBJ2-1; CDR3: CASSVGGLAGVGRGNEQFF
V: TRBV5-1; J: TRBJ2-7; CDR3: CASSLVGYEQYF
V: TRBV10-2; J: TRBJ1-4; CDR3: CASSEGGQANEKLFF
V: TRBV14; J: TRBJ1-2; CDR3: CASSQGPIGGVDYGYTF
V: TRBV29-1; J: TRBJ2-1; CDR3: CSVGTGGYNEQFF
V: TRBV5-6; J: TRBJ1-2; CDR3: CASSPVGGYGYTF
V: TRBV4-1; J: TRBJ2-3; CDR3: CASSLKDRVSDTQYF
V: TRBV4-2; J: TRBJ2-3; CDR3: CASSQLSTDTQYF
V: TRBV6-1; J: TRBJ2-7; CDR3: CASSDRTGGAYEQYF
V: TRBV6-1; J: TRBJ2-6; CDR3: CASSEATGSGANVLTF
V: TRBV5-6; J: TRBJ1-1; CDR3: CASSLGTGPLRTEAFF
V: TRBV28; J: TRBJ2-7; CDR3: CASRPGLAGEEQYF
V: TRBV6-1; J: TRBJ2-7; CDR3: CASAGPYEQYF
V: TRBV11-3; J: TRBJ2-3; CDR3: CASSLRTGSGTDTQYF
V: TRBV7-3; J: TRBJ2-2; CDR3: CASSLSQGASGELFF
V: TRBV2; J: TRBJ2-3; CDR3: CASTRGGPTLDTQYF
V: TRBV7-3; J: TRBJ2-4; CDR3: CASSLIGTGIQYF
V: TRBV5-8; J: TRBJ1-4; CDR3: CASSLVGQGATNEKLFF
V: TRBV7-6; J: TRBJ1-6; CDR3: CASSLAGSGVESPLHF
V: TRBV18; J: TRBJ2-1; CDR3: CASSRRTSGRAYSFEQFF
V: TRBV6-1; J: TRBJ1-1; CDR3: CASSEALRGSTEAFF
V: TRBV5-1; J: TRBJ2-7; CDR3: CASSLGQGVHEQYF